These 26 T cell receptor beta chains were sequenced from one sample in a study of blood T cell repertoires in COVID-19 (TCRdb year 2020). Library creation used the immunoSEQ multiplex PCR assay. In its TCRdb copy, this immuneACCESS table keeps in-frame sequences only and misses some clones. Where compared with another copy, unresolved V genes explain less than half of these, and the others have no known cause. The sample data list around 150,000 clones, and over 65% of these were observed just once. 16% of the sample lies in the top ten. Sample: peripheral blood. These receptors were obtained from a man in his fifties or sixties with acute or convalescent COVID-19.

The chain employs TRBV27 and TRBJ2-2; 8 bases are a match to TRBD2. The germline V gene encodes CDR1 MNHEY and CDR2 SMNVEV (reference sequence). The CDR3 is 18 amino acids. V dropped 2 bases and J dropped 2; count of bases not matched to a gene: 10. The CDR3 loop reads CASSLVVLAGKNTGELFF. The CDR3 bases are TGTGCCAGCAGTTTAGTGGTGTTAGCGGGGAAAAACACCGGGGAGCTGTTTTTT.

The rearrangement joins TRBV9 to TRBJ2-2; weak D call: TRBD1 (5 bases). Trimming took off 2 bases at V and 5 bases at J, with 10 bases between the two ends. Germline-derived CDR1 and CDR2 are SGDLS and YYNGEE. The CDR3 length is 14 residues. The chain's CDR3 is CASSVTPGTGELFF. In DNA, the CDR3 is TGTGCCAGCAGCGTCACACCAGGGACCGGGGAGCTGTTTTTT.

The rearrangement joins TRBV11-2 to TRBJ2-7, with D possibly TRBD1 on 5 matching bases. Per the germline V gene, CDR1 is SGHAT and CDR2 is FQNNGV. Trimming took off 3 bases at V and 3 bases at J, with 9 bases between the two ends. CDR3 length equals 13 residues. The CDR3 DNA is TGTGCCAGCAGCTTTGACAGAAACTACGAGCAGTACGTC. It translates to CASSFDRNYEQYV.

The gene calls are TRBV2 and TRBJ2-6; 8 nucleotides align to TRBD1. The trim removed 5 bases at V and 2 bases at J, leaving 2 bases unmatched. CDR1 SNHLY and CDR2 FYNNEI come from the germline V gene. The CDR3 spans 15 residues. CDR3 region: CASSLTGAGANVLTF. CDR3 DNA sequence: TGTGCCAGCAGTCTGACAGGGGCTGGGGCCAACGTCCTGACTTTC.

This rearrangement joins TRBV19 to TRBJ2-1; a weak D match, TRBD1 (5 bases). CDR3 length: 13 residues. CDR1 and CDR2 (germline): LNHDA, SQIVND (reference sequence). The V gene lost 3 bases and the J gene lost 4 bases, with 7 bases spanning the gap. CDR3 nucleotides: TGTGCCAGTAGTATCACAGGATACAATGAGCAGTTCTTC. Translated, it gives CASSITGYNEQFF.

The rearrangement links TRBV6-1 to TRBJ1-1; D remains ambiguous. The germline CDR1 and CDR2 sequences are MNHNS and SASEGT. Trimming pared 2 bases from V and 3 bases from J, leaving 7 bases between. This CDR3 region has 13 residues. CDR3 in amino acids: CASSEREDTEAFF. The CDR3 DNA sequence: TGTGCCAGCAGTGAACGGGAGGACACTGAAGCTTTCTTT.

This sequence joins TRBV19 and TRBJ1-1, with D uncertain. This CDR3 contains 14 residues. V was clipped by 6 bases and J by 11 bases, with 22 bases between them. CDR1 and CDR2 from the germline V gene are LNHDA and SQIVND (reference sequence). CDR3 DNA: TGTGCCAGTAGCCCTCGTGGCGAGGGCCGAGGGGCTTTCTTT. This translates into CASSPRGEGRGAFF.

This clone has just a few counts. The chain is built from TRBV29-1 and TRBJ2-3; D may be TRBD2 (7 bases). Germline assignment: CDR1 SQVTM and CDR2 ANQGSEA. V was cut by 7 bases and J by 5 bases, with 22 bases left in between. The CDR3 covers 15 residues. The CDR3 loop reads CSAHPPGGRGDTQYF. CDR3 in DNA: TGCAGCGCCCACCCCCCCGGGGGGCGAGGAGATACGCAGTATTTT.

The CDR3 is CASSVASGVNTDTQYF. DNA for the CDR3: TGTGCCAGCAGCGTAGCTAGCGGGGTGAACACAGATACGCAGTATTTT. The chain is built from TRBV9 and TRBJ2-3; TRBD2 agrees at 9 bases. Unmatched junction bases numbered 4, after V lost 0 bases and J lost 2 bases. The CDR3 runs 16 residues. The germline V gene encodes CDR1 SGDLS and CDR2 YYNGEE.

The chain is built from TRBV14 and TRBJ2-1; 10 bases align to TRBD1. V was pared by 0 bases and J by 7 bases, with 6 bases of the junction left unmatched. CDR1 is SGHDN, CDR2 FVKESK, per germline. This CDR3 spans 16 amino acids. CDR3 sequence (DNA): TGTGCCAGCAGCCAAGATCTTGGACAGGGGGGTAATGAGCAGTTCTTC. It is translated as CASSQDLGQGGNEQFF.

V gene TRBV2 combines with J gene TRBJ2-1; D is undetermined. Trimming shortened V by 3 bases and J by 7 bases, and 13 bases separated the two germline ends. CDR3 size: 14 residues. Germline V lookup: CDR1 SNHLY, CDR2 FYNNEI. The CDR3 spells CASSDDGSWNEQFF. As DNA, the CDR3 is TGTGCCAGCAGTGATGACGGGTCATGGAATGAGCAGTTCTTC.

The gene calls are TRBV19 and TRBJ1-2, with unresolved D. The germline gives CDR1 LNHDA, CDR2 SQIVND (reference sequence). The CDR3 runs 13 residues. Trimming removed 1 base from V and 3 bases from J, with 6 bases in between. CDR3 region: CASSIGEDYGYTF. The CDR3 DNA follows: TGTGCCAGTAGTATAGGGGAGGACTATGGCTACACCTTC.

In nucleotides, the CDR3 is TGTGCCATCAGCGGACTAGCGGGGGAGACCGGGGAGCTGTTTTTT. It encodes CAISGLAGETGELFF. The genes are TRBV10-3 and TRBJ2-2; TRBD2 agrees at 13 bases. With V trimmed by 6 bases and J by 5 bases, 3 bases remained unmatched. This CDR3 comprises 15 residues. Per the germline V gene, CDR1 is ENHRY and CDR2 is SYGVKD.

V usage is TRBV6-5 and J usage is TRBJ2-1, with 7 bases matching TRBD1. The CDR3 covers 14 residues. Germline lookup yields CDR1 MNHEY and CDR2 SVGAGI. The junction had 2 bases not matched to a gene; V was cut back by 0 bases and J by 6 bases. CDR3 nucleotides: TGTGCCAGCAGTTACTCACAGGGGACCAATGAGCAGTTCTTC. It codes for CASSYSQGTNEQFF.

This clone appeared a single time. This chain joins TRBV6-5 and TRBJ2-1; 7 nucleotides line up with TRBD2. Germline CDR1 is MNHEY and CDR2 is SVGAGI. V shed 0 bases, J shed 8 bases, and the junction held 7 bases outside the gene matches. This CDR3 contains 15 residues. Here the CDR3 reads CASSYSGRVIDEQFF. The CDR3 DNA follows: TGTGCCAGCAGTTACTCGGGGAGGGTTATAGATGAGCAGTTCTTC.

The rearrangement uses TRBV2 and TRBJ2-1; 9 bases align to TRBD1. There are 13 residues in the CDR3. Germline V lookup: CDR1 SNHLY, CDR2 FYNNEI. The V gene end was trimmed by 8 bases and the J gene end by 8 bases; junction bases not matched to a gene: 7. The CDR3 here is CASSGTGSHEQFF. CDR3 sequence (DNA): TGTGCCAGCTCCGGGACAGGGTCCCATGAGCAGTTCTTC.

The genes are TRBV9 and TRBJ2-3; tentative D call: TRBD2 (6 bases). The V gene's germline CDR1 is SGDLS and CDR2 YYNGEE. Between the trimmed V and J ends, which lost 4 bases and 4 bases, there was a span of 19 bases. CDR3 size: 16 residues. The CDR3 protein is CASSFRTNDGADTQYF. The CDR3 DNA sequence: TGTGCCAGCAGCTTCCGGACTAACGACGGCGCAGATACGCAGTATTTT.

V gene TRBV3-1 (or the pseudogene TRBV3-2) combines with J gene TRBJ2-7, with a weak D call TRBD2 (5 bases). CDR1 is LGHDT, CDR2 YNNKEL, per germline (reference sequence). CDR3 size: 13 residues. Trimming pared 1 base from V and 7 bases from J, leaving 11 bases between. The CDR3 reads CASSQGTTGEQYF. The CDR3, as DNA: TGTGCCAGCAGCCAAGGGACCACGGGAGAGCAGTACTTC.

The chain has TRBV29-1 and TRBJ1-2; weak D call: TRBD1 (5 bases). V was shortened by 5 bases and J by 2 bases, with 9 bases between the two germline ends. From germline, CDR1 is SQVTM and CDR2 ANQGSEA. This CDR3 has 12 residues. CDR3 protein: CSVSTVNYGYTF. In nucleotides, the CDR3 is TGCAGCGTTTCGACAGTGAACTATGGCTACACCTTC. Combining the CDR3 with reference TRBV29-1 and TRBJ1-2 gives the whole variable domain SAVISQKPSRDICQRGTSLTIQCQVDSQVTMMFWYRQQPGQSLTLIATANQGSEATYESGFVIDKFPISRPNLTFSTLTVSNMSPEDSSIYLCSVSTVNYGYTFGSGTRLTVV.

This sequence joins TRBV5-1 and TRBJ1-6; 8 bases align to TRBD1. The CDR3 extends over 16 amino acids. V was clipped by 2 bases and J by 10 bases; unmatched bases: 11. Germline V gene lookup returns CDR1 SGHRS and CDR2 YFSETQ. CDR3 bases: TGCGCCAGCAGCTTCTCCCGGACAGGGATGGGGTCACCCCTCCACTTT. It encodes CASSFSRTGMGSPLHF.

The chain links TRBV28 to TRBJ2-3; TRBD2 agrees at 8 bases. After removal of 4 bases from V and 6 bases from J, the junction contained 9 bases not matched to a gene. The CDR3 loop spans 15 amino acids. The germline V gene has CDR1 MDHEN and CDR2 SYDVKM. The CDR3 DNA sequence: TGTGCCAGCAGTTCCCCGCGGGGGGCAGGGGATACGCAGTATTTT. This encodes CASSSPRGAGDTQYF.

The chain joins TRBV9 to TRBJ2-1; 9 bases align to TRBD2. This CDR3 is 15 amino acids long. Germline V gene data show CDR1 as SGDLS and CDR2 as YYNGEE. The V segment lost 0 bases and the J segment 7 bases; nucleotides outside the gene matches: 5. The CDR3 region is CASSVGGGARNEQFF. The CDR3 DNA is TGTGCCAGCAGCGTAGGCGGGGGGGCCCGGAATGAGCAGTTCTTC.

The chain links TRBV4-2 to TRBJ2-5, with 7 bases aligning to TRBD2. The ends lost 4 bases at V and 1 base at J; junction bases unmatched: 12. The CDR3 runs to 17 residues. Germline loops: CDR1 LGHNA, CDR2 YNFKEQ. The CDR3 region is CASSPWGSGESQETQYF. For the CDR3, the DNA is TGTGCCAGCAGCCCGTGGGGCAGCGGGGAAAGCCAAGAGACCCAGTACTTC.

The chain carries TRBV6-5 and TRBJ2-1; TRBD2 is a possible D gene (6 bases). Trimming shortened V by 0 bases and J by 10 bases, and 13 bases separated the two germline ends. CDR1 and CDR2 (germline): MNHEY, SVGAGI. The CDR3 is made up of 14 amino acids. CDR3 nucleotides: TGTGCCAGCAGTTACTCGGATCCAGGGAGGGAGCAGTTCTTC. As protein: CASSYSDPGREQFF.

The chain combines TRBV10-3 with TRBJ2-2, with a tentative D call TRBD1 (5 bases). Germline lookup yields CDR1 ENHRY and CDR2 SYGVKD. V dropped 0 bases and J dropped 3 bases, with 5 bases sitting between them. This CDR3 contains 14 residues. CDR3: CAISESTDTGELFF. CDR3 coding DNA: TGTGCCATCAGTGAGTCGACAGACACCGGGGAGCTGTTTTTT.

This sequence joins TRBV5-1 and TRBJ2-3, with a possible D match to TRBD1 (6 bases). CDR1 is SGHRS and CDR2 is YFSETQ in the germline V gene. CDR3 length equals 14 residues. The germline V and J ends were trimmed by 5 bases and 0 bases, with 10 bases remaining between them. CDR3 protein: CASRQGISTDTQYF. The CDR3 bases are TGCGCCAGCAGACAGGGAATAAGCACAGATACGCAGTATTTT.